A selection of T cell receptor beta chains follows, all from one sample in a study of human T cells and chemical hapten exposure. TCRdb recomputed calls from the RACE reads with MiXCR, one row per CDR3 protein. The repertoire consists of 95,000 to 150,000 distinct CDR3 sequences, with around 11% occurring once and the leading ten covering 2% to 2.5%. The sample here was whole blood, taken in connection with sensitization to the hapten diphenylcyclopropenone (DPC). Receptors originate from a woman between 45 and 60 years old with alopecia areata. Some clones in this sample may be carry-over from other donors' samples. CDR3s include the opening cysteine and the closing phenylalanine or tryptophan. The order of the fields is CDR3 protein, CDR3 DNA, D gene, clone size, V gene, J gene. The D gene is left open where the match is weak. Some rows have no size entry. The others give once, few or many, or a class for an expanded clone.

CDR3 protein: CASSPSETGQGVYF; CDR3 DNA: TGTGCCAGCAGCCCCTCCGAGACTGGACAGGGAGTTTACTTC; D gene: TRBD1; clone size: -; V gene: TRBV7-9; J gene: TRBJ2-1
CDR3 protein: CSVKNSGNTIYF; CDR3 DNA: TGCAGCGTTAAGAATTCTGGAAACACCATATATTTT; D gene: -; clone size: many; V gene: TRBV29-1; J gene: TRBJ1-3
CDR3 protein: CASSANRGNGYTF; CDR3 DNA: TGTGCCAGCAGTGCCAACAGGGGAAATGGCTACACCTTC; D gene: TRBD1; clone size: -; V gene: TRBV28; J gene: TRBJ1-2
CDR3 protein: CASSKGGSGGAPFF; CDR3 DNA: TGTGCCAGCAGCAAGGGAGGGTCGGGTGGTGCGCCGTTCTTC; D gene: TRBD2; clone size: -; V gene: TRBV11-3; J gene: TRBJ2-1
CDR3 protein: CAITPTARSNYGYTF; CDR3 DNA: TGTGCCATCACCCCGACAGCGCGGTCTAACTATGGCTACACCTTC; D gene: -; clone size: few; V gene: TRBV10-3; J gene: TRBJ1-2
CDR3 protein: CASSSSGMGPTGELFF; CDR3 DNA: TGTGCCAGCAGTTCCTCTGGAATGGGCCCAACCGGGGAGCTGTTTTTT; D gene: -; clone size: -; V gene: TRBV27; J gene: TRBJ2-2
CDR3 protein: CASSRQGAGQPQHF; CDR3 DNA: TGCGCCAGCAGCCGTCAGGGGGCCGGCCAGCCCCAGCATTTT; D gene: TRBD1; clone size: many; V gene: TRBV4-1; J gene: TRBJ1-5
CDR3 protein: CASSYDARGNIQYF; CDR3 DNA: TGTGCCAGCAGTTACGACGCCAGGGGAAACATTCAGTACTTC; D gene: -; clone size: -; V gene: TRBV6-5; J gene: TRBJ2-4
CDR3 protein: CASSQRGAYNEQFF; CDR3 DNA: TGTGCCAGCAGCCAAAGGGGGGCCTACAATGAGCAGTTCTTC; D gene: -; clone size: -; V gene: TRBV3-1; J gene: TRBJ2-1
CDR3 protein: CASSPPTYDLQSYEQYF; CDR3 DNA: TGTGCCAGCAGTCCCCCAACTTATGACCTTCAATCCTACGAGCAGTACTTC; D gene: -; clone size: few; V gene: TRBV12-3/TRBV12-4; J gene: TRBJ2-7
CDR3 protein: CASSLIGLPGDGSYGYTF; CDR3 DNA: TGTGCCAGCAGTTTAATAGGACTCCCAGGGGATGGGAGCTATGGCTACACCTTC; D gene: -; clone size: -; V gene: TRBV27; J gene: TRBJ1-2